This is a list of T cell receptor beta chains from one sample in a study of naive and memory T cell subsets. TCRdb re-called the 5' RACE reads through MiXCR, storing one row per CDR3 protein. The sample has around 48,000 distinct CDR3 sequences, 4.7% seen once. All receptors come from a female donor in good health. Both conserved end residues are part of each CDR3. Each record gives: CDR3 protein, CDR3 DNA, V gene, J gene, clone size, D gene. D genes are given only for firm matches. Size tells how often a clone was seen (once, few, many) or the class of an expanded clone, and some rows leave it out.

CASSQEVGRTDTQYF	TGTGCCAGCAGCCAAGAAGTAGGACGCACAGATACGCAGTATTTT	TRBV14	TRBJ2-3	few	NA
CASSVSGTTNEQFF	TGTGCCAGCAGCGTATCCGGGACTACCAATGAGCAGTTCTTC	TRBV9	TRBJ2-1	few	TRBD2
CASSLGGVSYSNQPQHF	TGTGCCAGCAGTTTGGGGGGGGTGTCTTATAGCAATCAGCCCCAGCATTTT	TRBV28	TRBJ1-5	many	NA
CASSPGGGAAPHSYEQYF	TGTGCCAGCAGCCCAGGGGGGGGGGCAGCCCCACACTCCTACGAGCAGTACTTC	TRBV9	TRBJ2-7	many	NA
CASSSPRVF	TGTGCCAGCAGCTCTCCACGAGTCTTC	TRBV7-9	TRBJ2-1	many	NA
CASSFYNEQFF	TGTGCCAGCAGTTTTTACAATGAGCAGTTCTTC	TRBV12-3/TRBV12-4	TRBJ2-1	many	NA
CASSYYLAGVRNNEQFF	TGTGCCAGCAGTTACTACCTAGCGGGAGTCCGCAACAATGAGCAGTTCTTC	TRBV6-6	TRBJ2-1	few	TRBD2
CGRGHQNTGELFF	TGTGGAAGGGGACATCAGAACACCGGGGAGCTGTTTTTT	TRBV6-2/TRBV6-3	TRBJ2-2	many	NA
CASSKGLAGLETGELFF	TGTGCCAGCAGCAAAGGACTAGCGGGACTTGAGACCGGGGAGCTGTTTTTT	TRBV21-1	TRBJ2-2	many	NA
CASSPGFGQGAGEQFF	TGTGCCAGCAGCCCCGGTTTTGGGCAGGGGGCTGGGGAGCAGTTCTTC	TRBV9	TRBJ2-1	NA	TRBD1
CASGRGLYGYTF	TGTGCCAGCGGCAGGGGGTTATATGGCTACACCTTC	TRBV12-3/TRBV12-4	TRBJ1-2	many	TRBD1
CSGSQGTNTGELFF	TGCAGCGGGTCACAGGGAACGAACACCGGGGAGCTGTTTTTT	TRBV29-1	TRBJ2-2	few	NA
CSARGLASPYEQYF	TGCAGTGCTAGAGGACTAGCGAGCCCCTACGAGCAGTACTTC	TRBV20-1	TRBJ2-7	many	TRBD2
CSVGPTDREYVLTF	TGCAGCGTTGGACCGACGGATAGAGAATACGTCCTGACTTTC	TRBV29-1	TRBJ2-6	many	NA
CASSATGGGEKLFF	TGTGCCAGCAGCGCGACAGGGGGGGGTGAAAAACTGTTTTTT	TRBV9	TRBJ1-4	many	TRBD1
CASSQDAGTGANEQFF	TGTGCCAGCAGCCAAGATGCCGGGACAGGAGCGAATGAGCAGTTCTTC	TRBV5-4	TRBJ2-1	many	TRBD1
CASGPPKGSNQPQHF	TGTGCCAGCGGCCCGCCTAAGGGTAGCAATCAGCCCCAGCATTTT	TRBV6-6	TRBJ1-5	many	NA
CSVRRPINEKLFF	TGCAGTGTTAGGCGTCCGATTAATGAAAAACTGTTTTTT	TRBV20-1	TRBJ1-4	many	NA
CSVGARGEYGFKLNTGELFF	TGCAGCGTTGGAGCTCGCGGGGAGTACGGATTCAAACTTAACACCGGGGAGCTGTTTTTT	TRBV29-1	TRBJ2-2	few	NA
CAISELAGNTDTQYF	TGTGCCATCAGTGAGCTAGCGGGAAACACAGATACGCAGTATTTT	TRBV10-3	TRBJ2-3	many	TRBD2
CSSSGRGAETQYF	TGCAGCTCGTCGGGGCGAGGTGCGGAGACCCAGTACTTC	TRBV29-1	TRBJ2-5	NA	NA
CASSPTESSYEQYF	TGTGCCAGCAGCCCGACAGAGAGCTCCTACGAGCAGTACTTC	TRBV7-2	TRBJ2-7	many	NA
CASSYKREAYATSTDTQYF	TGTGCCAGCAGTTACAAGCGGGAGGCCTACGCGACTAGCACAGATACGCAGTATTTT	TRBV6-2/TRBV6-3	TRBJ2-3	few	TRBD2
CAWSVLMGLDQPQHF	TGTGCCTGGAGTGTACTGATGGGGTTGGATCAGCCCCAGCATTTT	TRBV30	TRBJ1-5	many	NA
CASSRDQREYNEQFF	TGTGCCAGCAGTCGGGATCAAAGGGAATACAATGAGCAGTTCTTC	TRBV28	TRBJ2-1	many	NA
CASSLGDRDNEKLFF	TGTGCCAGCAGCTTAGGGGACAGGGATAATGAAAAACTGTTTTTT	TRBV11-2	TRBJ1-4	many	TRBD1
CASSPDSQGRETQYF	TGCGCCAGCAGCCCGGACTCACAGGGAAGGGAGACCCAGTACTTC	TRBV5-1	TRBJ2-5	many	NA
CASSQDGLAGVEQFF	TGCGCCAGCAGCCAAGATGGACTAGCGGGAGTCGAGCAGTTCTTC	TRBV4-3	TRBJ2-1	many	TRBD2
CASSVGALGNTEAFF	TGTGCCAGCAGCGTAGGGGCTTTGGGGAACACTGAAGCTTTCTTT	TRBV9	TRBJ1-1	many	NA
CASSSRRTEAFF	TGTGCCAGCAGTTCGAGAAGGACTGAAGCTTTCTTT	TRBV6-2/TRBV6-3	TRBJ1-1	NA	NA
CASSEVRQPVSTDTQYF	TGTGCCAGCAGTGAAGTAAGACAGCCAGTATCAACAGATACGCAGTATTTT	TRBV6-1	TRBJ2-3	many	NA
CASSGRLACTDTQYF	TGTGCCAGCAGCGGCCGACTAGCGTGCACAGATACGCAGTATTTT	TRBV9	TRBJ2-3	few	TRBD2
CASSEAGGYSEQYF	TGTGCCAGCAGTGAAGCGGGGGGGTACTCCGAGCAGTACTTC	TRBV2	TRBJ2-7	many	TRBD2
CASSLSLAGSADTQYF	TGTGCCAGCAGTTTATCGCTTGCAGGGTCCGCAGATACGCAGTATTTT	TRBV27	TRBJ2-3	NA	NA
CSVEGGELAGGTVYEQYF	TGCAGCGTTGAAGGGGGGGAACTAGCGGGAGGTACCGTCTACGAGCAGTACTTC	TRBV29-1	TRBJ2-7	many	TRBD2
CSASGGSATNEQFF	TGCAGTGCTAGCGGCGGGAGCGCGACGAATGAGCAGTTCTTC	TRBV20-1	TRBJ2-1	many	TRBD2
CASSSSLRRESWYNEQFF	TGTGCCAGCAGCTCCTCTTTAAGGCGGGAGAGTTGGTACAATGAGCAGTTCTTC	TRBV11-2	TRBJ2-1	many	TRBD2
CSVGTDTQYF	TGCAGCGTTGGGACAGATACGCAGTATTTT	TRBV29-1	TRBJ2-3	medium-sized	NA
CSAPGGVNQPQHF	TGCAGTGCTCCGGGGGGAGTCAATCAGCCCCAGCATTTT	TRBV20-1	TRBJ1-5	many	NA
CASSLSRLNTEAFF	TGTGCCAGCAGCTTAAGTCGGTTGAACACTGAAGCTTTCTTT	TRBV7-9	TRBJ1-1	NA	NA
CASSQTGRRDTQYF	TGTGCCAGCAGCCAGACGGGCCGCAGAGATACGCAGTATTTT	TRBV5-8	TRBJ2-3	many	NA
CASSFFQGEFGNQPQHF	TGTGCCAGCAGTTTTTTCCAGGGGGAGTTTGGGAATCAGCCCCAGCATTTT	TRBV12-3/TRBV12-4	TRBJ1-5	medium-sized	TRBD1
CSAGMGGSSEAFF	TGCAGCGCTGGAATGGGTGGGAGCTCTGAAGCTTTCTTT	TRBV29-1	TRBJ1-1	NA	NA
CSAAQGGNTIYF	TGCAGTGCTGCACAGGGTGGAAACACCATATATTTT	TRBV20-1	TRBJ1-3	many	NA
CASSSQETQYF	TGTGCCAGCAGTTCACAAGAGACCCAGTACTTC	TRBV6-2/TRBV6-3	TRBJ2-5	NA	NA